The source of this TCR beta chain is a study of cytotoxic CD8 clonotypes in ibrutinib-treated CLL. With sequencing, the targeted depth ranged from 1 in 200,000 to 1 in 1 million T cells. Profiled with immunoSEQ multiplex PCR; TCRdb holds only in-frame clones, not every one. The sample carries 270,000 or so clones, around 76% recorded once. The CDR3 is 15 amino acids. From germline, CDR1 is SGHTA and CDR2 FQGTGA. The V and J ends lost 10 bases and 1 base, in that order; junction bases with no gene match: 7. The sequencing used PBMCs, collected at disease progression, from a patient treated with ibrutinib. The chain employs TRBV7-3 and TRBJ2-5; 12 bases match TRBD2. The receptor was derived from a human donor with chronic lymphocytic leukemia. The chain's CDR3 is CATSTSGGLQETQYF. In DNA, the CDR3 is TGTGCCACTTCGACTAGCGGGGGCCTCCAAGAGACCCAGTACTTC.